One sample yielded the 32 T cell receptor beta chains listed below, sequenced in a study of response to subunit inactivated influenza vaccine. One entry per CDR3 protein, called by TCRdb with MiXCR from the RT-PCR reads. The table includes hundreds of thousands of distinct CDR3 sequences, around 11% detected once. These same records also appear under a second study, on T cells expressing NK-cell markers. That report adds: Beta-chain TCR cDNA was generated via 5'RACE template switching with UMIs.

The material sequenced was PBMCs from blood, taken on the day of vaccination. Source of these receptors: a man aged 50 or older who received an inactivated influenza vaccine.

The CDR3 region has the DNA TGCAGTGCTAGAGGACTAGCGTTAACCTGCGAGCAGTACTTC. Its translation: CSARGLALTCEQYF. The rearrangement uses TRBV20-1 and TRBJ2-7, with 8 bases aligning to TRBD2. Germline V lookup: CDR1 DFQATT, CDR2 SNEGSKA (reference sequence). Trimming took 1 base from V and 6 from J; bases not matched to a gene: 8. The CDR3 consists of 14 residues.

The chain combines TRBV20-1 with TRBJ2-7; 11 positions match TRBD1. The trim removed 6 bases at V and 6 bases at J, leaving 7 bases unmatched. Germline values: CDR1 DFQATT, CDR2 SNEGSKA (reference sequence). The CDR3 consists of 13 residues. DNA of the CDR3: TGCAGTGCGAAAGGACAGGGGGCCATCGAGCAGTACTTC. Translation gives CSAKGQGAIEQYF.

The chain couples TRBV12-3 or TRBV12-4 to TRBJ1-3; TRBD1 agrees at 7 bases. CDR3 length equals 14 residues. V gave up 5 bases and J gave up 2 bases; unmatched junction bases: 3. CDR3 residues: CASSPDRAGNTIYF. The CDR3 DNA follows: TGTGCCAGCAGTCCCGACAGGGCTGGAAACACCATATATTTT.

This clonotype was counted many times. The rearrangement joins TRBV11-2 to TRBJ2-5; D is ambiguous. There are 11 residues in the CDR3. V shed 5 bases and J shed 5 bases, with 6 bases lying between them. In germline, CDR1 is SGHAT, CDR2 FQNNGV. This CDR3 reads CASSRLETQYF. CDR3 in DNA: TGTGCCAGCAGCCGCCTGGAGACCCAGTACTTC. Full variable domain (remainder filled in from reference TRBV11-2 and TRBJ2-5): EAGVAQSPRYKIIEKRQSVAFWCNPISGHATLYWYQQILGQGPKLLIQFQNNGVVDDSQLPKDRFSAERLKGVDSTLKIQPAKLEDSAVYLCASSRLETQYFGPGTRLLVL.

The gene calls are TRBV19 and TRBJ1-2, with 11 bases fitting TRBD1. The germline CDR1 and CDR2 sequences are LNHDA and SQIVND (reference sequence). The junction had 4 bases not matched to a gene; V was cut back by 8 bases and J by 2 bases. The CDR3 covers 14 residues. The CDR3 bases are TGTGCCAGTCTGAGGACAGGGGGCAACTATGGCTACACCTTC. The encoded protein is CASLRTGGNYGYTF.

The chain is built from TRBV28 and TRBJ2-1, with 11 bases identical to TRBD2. Trimming at V came to 7 bases and at J to 2 bases, leaving 7 bases not matched to a gene. CDR1 is MDHEN and CDR2 is SYDVKM in the germline V gene. The CDR3 consists of 16 residues. CDR3 protein: CASTKGLAVTYNEQFF. The CDR3 nucleotides are TGTGCCAGCACTAAGGGACTAGCGGTCACCTACAATGAGCAGTTCTTC.

This chain joins TRBV7-8 and TRBJ2-6, with D perhaps TRBD1 (5 bases). The CDR3 consists of 18 residues. Per the germline V gene, CDR1 is SGHVS and CDR2 is FQNEAQ. The germline V and J ends were trimmed by 5 bases and 0 bases, with 17 bases remaining between them. The CDR3 DNA is TGTGCCAGCAGCGGCTGGGGCGACAGCTACTCTGGGGCCAACGTCCTGACTTTC. Its protein is CASSGWGDSYSGANVLTF.

This clonotype has at least ten counts. The chain carries TRBV7-9 and TRBJ1-2, with D maybe TRBD1 (6 bases). This CDR3 is built from 12 residues. The germline V and J ends were trimmed by 5 bases and 4 bases, with 8 bases remaining between them. The germline V gene has CDR1 SEHNR and CDR2 FQNEAQ (reference sequence). CDR3 loop: CASSRTAYGYTF. CDR3 coding DNA: TGTGCCAGCAGCCGGACAGCCTATGGCTACACCTTC. The variable domain in full, completed from reference TRBV7-9 and TRBJ1-2, reads DTGVSQNPRHKITKRGQNVTFRCDPISEHNRLYWYRQTLGQGPEFLTYFQNEAQLEKSRLLSDRFSAERPKGSFSTLEIQRTEQGDSAMYLCASSRTAYGYTFGSGTRLTVV.

J is TRBJ2-7 and V is TRBV29-1; D is unclear. Deletions cut 4 bases from V and 4 bases from J, with 11 bases between. The germline V gene has CDR1 SQVTM and CDR2 ANQGSEA. The CDR3 has 12 amino acids. The CDR3 region has the DNA TGCAGCGTTGGGCCTGGGGTATACGAGCAGTACTTC. Encoded protein: CSVGPGVYEQYF.

This clonotype has only one observation. This chain connects TRBV12-3 or TRBV12-4 to TRBJ2-2; the match to TRBD2 covers 14 bases. With V trimmed by 6 bases and J by 3 bases, 3 bases remained unmatched. This CDR3 comprises 16 residues. CDR3 protein: CASRGTSGSDTGELFF. CDR3 DNA sequence: TGTGCCAGCAGGGGGACTAGCGGGAGCGACACCGGGGAGCTGTTTTTT.

The chain couples TRBV28 to TRBJ1-2, with no clear D. The CDR3 sequence is 11 residues long. Germline values: CDR1 MDHEN, CDR2 SYDVKM. V was cut by 5 bases and J by 8 bases, with 9 bases left in between. The CDR3 sequence: CASSAPWGYTF. CDR3 bases: TGTGCCAGCAGTGCCCCCTGGGGCTACACCTTC.

The chain has TRBV4-1 and TRBJ1-6; D is unclear. The CDR3 runs to 17 residues. The V end lost 0 bases, the J end lost 3 bases, and 12 bases lay between the germline ends. Germline V CDR1 and CDR2: MGHRA, YSYEKL. The CDR3 coding sequence is TGCGCCAGCAGCCAAGATATTGGCAGTGGCTATAATTCACCCCTCCACTTT. Its translation: CASSQDIGSGYNSPLHF.

The table lists this clonotype with many counts. The rearrangement uses TRBV11-2 and TRBJ2-7; the match to TRBD2 covers 7 bases. Germline V gene lookup returns CDR1 SGHAT and CDR2 FQNNGV. The CDR3 sequence is 15 residues long. With V trimmed by 5 bases and J by 0 bases, 7 bases remained unmatched. CDR3 amino acids: CASSKTGLSSYEQYF. CDR3 nucleotides: TGTGCCAGCAGCAAAACGGGACTAAGCTCCTACGAGCAGTACTTC.

This clonotype occurred a few times. This rearrangement joins TRBV27 to TRBJ2-7; D may be TRBD1 or TRBD2 (7 bases each). The CDR3 is made up of 14 amino acids. V lost 7 bases and J lost 6, with 19 bases in between. Germline CDR1 MNHEY, CDR2 SMNVEV (reference sequence). Here the CDR3 DNA reads TGTGCCAGCACCAGAACAGGGGCTAGCGGCGAGCAGTACTTC. Protein: CASTRTGASGEQYF.

This chain links TRBV6-1 with TRBJ2-2; tentative D call: TRBD1 (5 bases). The V gene lost 6 bases and the J gene lost 6 bases, with 17 bases spanning the gap. Germline values: CDR1 MNHNS, CDR2 SASEGT. This CDR3 has 15 amino acids. CDR3 sequence (DNA): TGTGCCAGCAGCGACGGACAATCCTCGGCCGGGGAGCTGTTTTTT. This codes for CASSDGQSSAGELFF.

The chain employs TRBV7-9 and TRBJ2-5; 8 bases line up with TRBD1. CDR1 is SEHNR, CDR2 FQNEAQ, per germline (reference sequence). The CDR3 is 15 residues long. Unmatched junction bases numbered 7, after V lost 5 bases and J lost 2 bases. The CDR3 is CASSHGTGEQETQYF. Written as DNA, the CDR3 is TGTGCCAGCAGCCATGGGACAGGTGAACAAGAGACCCAGTACTTC.

The chain recombines TRBV29-1 with TRBJ2-7; D call uncertain. The CDR3 is 13 residues long. The V gene's germline CDR1 is SQVTM and CDR2 ANQGSEA. V lost 4 bases, J lost 3 bases, and 13 bases lay in between. The CDR3 DNA reads TGCAGCGTTGTGGGGATTCAGGACTACGAGCAGTACTTC. This codes for CSVVGIQDYEQYF.

This clonotype was detected a few times. The rearrangement joins TRBV9 to TRBJ2-3; 8 nucleotides line up with TRBD2. After removal of 0 bases from V and 2 bases from J, the junction contained 14 bases not matched to a gene. Germline V lookup: CDR1 SGDLS, CDR2 YYNGEE. The CDR3 is 19 amino acids. The CDR3 nucleotides are TGTGCCAGCAGCGTAGGGAGCGCGGGGGGAGCCTTCAACACAGATACGCAGTATTTT. This encodes CASSVGSAGGAFNTDTQYF.

The chain combines TRBV9 with TRBJ1-1; TRBD1 is a possible D gene (6 bases). Germline lookup yields CDR1 SGDLS and CDR2 YYNGEE. The CDR3 is 14 amino acids. Trimming shortened V by 4 bases and J by 11 bases, and 21 bases separated the two germline ends. The CDR3 loop is CASSPGGLGLEAFF. The CDR3 region has the DNA TGTGCCAGCAGCCCCGGGGGCTTAGGCTTAGAGGCTTTCTTT.

This clonotype was detected a few times. V and J are TRBV11-2 and TRBJ2-1, with TRBD2 matching 9 bases. The CDR3 length is 14 residues. In germline, CDR1 is SGHAT, CDR2 FQNNGV. Trimming took 7 bases from V and 2 from J; bases not matched to a gene: 3. The CDR3 coding sequence is TGTGCCAGCACCCTAGCGGGGCCCTACAATGAGCAGTTCTTC. Translated: CASTLAGPYNEQFF. Variable domain in full (rest from reference TRBV11-2 and TRBJ2-1): EAGVAQSPRYKIIEKRQSVAFWCNPISGHATLYWYQQILGQGPKLLIQFQNNGVVDDSQLPKDRFSAERLKGVDSTLKIQPAKLEDSAVYLCASTLAGPYNEQFFGPGTRLTVL.

The rearrangement uses TRBV24-1 and TRBJ2-1, with a possible D match to TRBD2 (5 bases). Trimming stripped 4 bases from V and 12 bases from J, with 9 bases between. The V gene's germline CDR1 is KGHDR and CDR2 SFDVKD. The CDR3 consists of 11 residues. For the CDR3, the DNA is TGTGCCACCAGTGAGGCGGGTCGGCAGTTCTTC. It yields the protein CATSEAGRQFF.

The gene calls are TRBV5-1 and TRBJ2-5; D may correspond to TRBD1 or TRBD2 (5 bases each). This CDR3 has 14 amino acids. V lost 4 bases and J 9 bases, leaving 19 bases between the germline ends. The germline V gene encodes CDR1 SGHRS and CDR2 YFSETQ. CDR3 in amino acids: CASSQGPAPSSQYF. The CDR3 DNA reads as TGCGCCAGCAGCCAGGGACCCGCCCCGTCGTCCCAGTACTTC.

A few counts support this clonotype. J is TRBJ1-6 and V is TRBV7-2; TRBD1 might be the D (5 bases). Germline CDR1 reads SGHTA; CDR2 reads FQGNSA. Trimming took off 6 bases at V and 4 bases at J, with 7 bases between the two ends. The CDR3 consists of 13 residues. CDR3 nucleotide sequence: TGTGCCAGCAGACGACAGTATAATTCACCCCTCCACTTT. This translates into CASRRQYNSPLHF.

This clonotype appeared a few times. This chain links TRBV28 with TRBJ2-1; TRBD2 matches 7 bases. The CDR3 totals 14 residues. The V gene end was trimmed by 3 bases and the J gene end by 7 bases; junction bases not matched to a gene: 6. Per germline, CDR1 MDHEN and CDR2 SYDVKM. The CDR3 loop is CASSLGGSSNEQFF. The DNA for the CDR3 is TGTGCCAGCAGTTTGGGAGGGAGTTCAAATGAGCAGTTCTTC.

This clonotype appeared a few times. V usage is TRBV12-3 or TRBV12-4 and J usage is TRBJ1-6, with D possibly TRBD1 on 6 matching bases. The V gene lost 5 bases and the J gene lost 6 bases, with 8 bases spanning the gap. CDR3 length: 13 residues. The DNA for the CDR3 is TGTGCCAGCAGTCGACAGGTTAATTCACCCCTCCACTTT. It specifies CASSRQVNSPLHF.

The J gene is TRBJ2-1, the V gene TRBV28; the match to TRBD2 covers 9 bases. The CDR3 totals 18 residues. The V and J ends lost 4 bases and 0 bases, in that order; junction bases with no gene match: 10. Per the germline V gene, CDR1 is MDHEN and CDR2 is SYDVKM. The CDR3 DNA reads TGTGCCAGCAGTTCCCTTTCCTTTAGCGGGAGCTCCTACAATGAGCAGTTCTTC. As protein: CASSSLSFSGSSYNEQFF.

CDR3: CSVNEAGETQYF. In DNA, the CDR3 is TGCAGCGTCAATGAGGCGGGGGAGACCCAGTACTTC. V and J are TRBV29-1 and TRBJ2-5; possibly TRBD2 for D (6 bases). The germline V and J ends were trimmed by 6 bases and 5 bases, with 13 bases remaining between them. Germline CDR1 and CDR2: SQVTM and ANQGSEA. The CDR3 contains 12 residues.

CDR3 coding DNA: TGTGCCAGCAGTCCGGACAGGCATAACTATGGCTACACCTTC. Translation: CASSPDRHNYGYTF. The chain joins TRBV12-3 or TRBV12-4 to TRBJ1-2, with TRBD1 matching 7 bases. V was pared by 5 bases and J by 1 base, with 4 bases of the junction left unmatched. The length of the CDR3 is 14 residues.

The rearrangement links TRBV7-2 to TRBJ1-4; D perhaps matches TRBD1 (5 bases). Trimming stripped 3 bases from V and 3 bases from J, with 8 bases between. This CDR3 is 14 amino acids long. Germline values: CDR1 SGHTA, CDR2 FQGNSA. CDR3 nucleotides: TGTGCCAGCAGCTTCCAGGGTGCTAATGAAAAACTGTTTTTT. Protein product: CASSFQGANEKLFF.

This clonotype was picked up a small number of times. CDR3 DNA sequence: TGCAGTGCTAGGGACAGCAGCGCCTCTAACTATGGCTACACCTTC. Its translation is CSARDSSASNYGYTF. The chain links TRBV20-1 to TRBJ1-2; weak D call: TRBD1 (6 bases). V gave up 3 bases and J gave up 0 bases, with 14 bases separating them. CDR1 and CDR2 (germline): DFQATT, SNEGSKA (reference sequence). The CDR3 covers 15 residues.

This chain joins TRBV10-2 and TRBJ1-1; 9 bases match TRBD1. Germline V lookup: CDR1 WSHSY, CDR2 SAAADI. V shed 6 bases and J 4 bases; nucleotides not matched to a gene: 3. The CDR3 contains 13 residues. The CDR3 region has the DNA TGCGCCAGCAGCGGACAGGGGAGCACTGAAGCTTTCTTT. This translates into CASSGQGSTEAFF.

V usage is TRBV20-1 and J usage is TRBJ2-3; the match to TRBD2 covers 8 bases. This CDR3 is built from 14 residues. The germline CDR1 and CDR2 sequences are DFQATT and SNEGSKA (reference sequence). V was pared by 6 bases and J by 6 bases, with 11 bases of the junction left unmatched. CDR3 sequence reads: CSAPGLGVGDTQYF. The CDR3 bases are TGCAGTGCCCCGGGACTAGGGGTTGGTGATACGCAGTATTTT.